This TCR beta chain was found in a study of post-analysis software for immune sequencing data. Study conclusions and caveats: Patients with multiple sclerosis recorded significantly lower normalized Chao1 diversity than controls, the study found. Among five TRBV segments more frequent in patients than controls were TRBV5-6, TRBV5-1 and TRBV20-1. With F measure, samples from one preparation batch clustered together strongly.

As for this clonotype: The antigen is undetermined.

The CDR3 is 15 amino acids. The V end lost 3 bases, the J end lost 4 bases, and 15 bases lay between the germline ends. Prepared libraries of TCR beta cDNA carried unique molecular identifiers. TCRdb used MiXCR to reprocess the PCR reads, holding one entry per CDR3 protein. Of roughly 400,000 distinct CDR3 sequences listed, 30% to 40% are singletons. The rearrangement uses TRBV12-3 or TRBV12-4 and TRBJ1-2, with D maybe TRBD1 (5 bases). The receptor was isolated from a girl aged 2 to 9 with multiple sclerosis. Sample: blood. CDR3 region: CASSFGSGNFYGYTF. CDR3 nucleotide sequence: TGTGCCAGCAGTTTCGGTTCAGGGAATTTCTATGGCTACACCTTC.